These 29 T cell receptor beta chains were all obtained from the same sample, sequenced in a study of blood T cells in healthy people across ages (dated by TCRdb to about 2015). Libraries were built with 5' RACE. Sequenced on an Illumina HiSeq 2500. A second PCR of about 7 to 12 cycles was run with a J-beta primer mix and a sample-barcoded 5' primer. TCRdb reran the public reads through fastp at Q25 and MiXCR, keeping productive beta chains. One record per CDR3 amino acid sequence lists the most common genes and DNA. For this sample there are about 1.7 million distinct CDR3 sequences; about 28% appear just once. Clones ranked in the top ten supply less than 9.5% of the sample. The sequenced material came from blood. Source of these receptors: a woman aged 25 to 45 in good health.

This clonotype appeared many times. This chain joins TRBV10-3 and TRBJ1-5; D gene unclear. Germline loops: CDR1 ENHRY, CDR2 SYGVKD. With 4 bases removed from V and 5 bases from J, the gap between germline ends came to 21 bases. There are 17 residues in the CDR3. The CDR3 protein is CAISVGSSWGVYQPQHF. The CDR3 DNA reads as TGTGCCATCAGTGTTGGGAGCTCCTGGGGTGTTTATCAGCCCCAGCATTTT.

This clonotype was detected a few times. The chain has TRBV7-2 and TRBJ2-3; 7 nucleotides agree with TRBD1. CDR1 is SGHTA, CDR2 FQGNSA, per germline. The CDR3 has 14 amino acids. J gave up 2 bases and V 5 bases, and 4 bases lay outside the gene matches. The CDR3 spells CASSADRVTDTQYF. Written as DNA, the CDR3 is TGTGCCAGCAGCGCCGACAGGGTCACAGATACGCAGTATTTT.

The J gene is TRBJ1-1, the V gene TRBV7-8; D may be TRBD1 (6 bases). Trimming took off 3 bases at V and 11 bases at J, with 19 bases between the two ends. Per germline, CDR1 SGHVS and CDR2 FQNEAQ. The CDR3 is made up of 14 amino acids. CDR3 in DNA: TGTGCCAGCAGCTTGAACAGGGAGGTGGTGTTGGCTTTCTTT. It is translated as CASSLNREVVLAFF.

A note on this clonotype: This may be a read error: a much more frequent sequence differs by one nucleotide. CDR3 sequence: CSAGISGREQFF. As DNA, the CDR3 is TGCAGCGCGGGGATTAGCGGGCGGGAGCAGTTCTTC. The chain recombines TRBV29-1 with TRBJ2-1; 7 positions match TRBD2. V was clipped by 7 bases and J by 10 bases; unmatched bases: 10. This CDR3 comprises 12 residues. The germline gives CDR1 SQVTM, CDR2 ANQGSEA.

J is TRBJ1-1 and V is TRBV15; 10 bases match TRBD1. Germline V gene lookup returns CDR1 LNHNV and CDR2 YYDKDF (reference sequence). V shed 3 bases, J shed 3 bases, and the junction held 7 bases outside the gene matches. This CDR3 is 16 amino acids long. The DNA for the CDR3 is TGTGCCACCAGCAGCGACCGGGACAGGGGCGACACTGAAGCTTTCTTT. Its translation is CATSSDRDRGDTEAFF.

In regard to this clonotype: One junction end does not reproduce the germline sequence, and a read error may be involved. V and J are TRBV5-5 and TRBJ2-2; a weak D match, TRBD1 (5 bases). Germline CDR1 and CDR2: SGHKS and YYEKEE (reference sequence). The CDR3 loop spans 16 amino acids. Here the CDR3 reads CANSSRVRSVTGELFF. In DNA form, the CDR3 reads TGTGCCAACAGCTCCAGGGTGAGGTCGGTCACCGGGGAGCTGTTTTTT.

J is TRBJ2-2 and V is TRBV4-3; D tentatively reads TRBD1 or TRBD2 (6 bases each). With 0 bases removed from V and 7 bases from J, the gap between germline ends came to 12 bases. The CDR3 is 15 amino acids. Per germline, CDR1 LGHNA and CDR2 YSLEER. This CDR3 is CASSQDGGRLGELFF. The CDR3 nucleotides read TGCGCCAGCAGCCAAGATGGGGGGCGCCTCGGGGAGCTGTTTTTT.

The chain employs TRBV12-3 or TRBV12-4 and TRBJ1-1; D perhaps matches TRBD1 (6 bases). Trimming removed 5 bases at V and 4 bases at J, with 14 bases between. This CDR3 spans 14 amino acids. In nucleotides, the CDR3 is TGTGCCAGCAGTACAAGGGGGGGAGGCACTGAAGCTTTCTTT. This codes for CASSTRGGGTEAFF.

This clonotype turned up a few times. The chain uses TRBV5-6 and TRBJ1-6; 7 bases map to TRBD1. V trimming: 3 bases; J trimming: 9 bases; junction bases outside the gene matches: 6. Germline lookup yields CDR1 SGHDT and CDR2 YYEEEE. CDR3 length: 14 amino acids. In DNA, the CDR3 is TGTGCCAGCAGCTCCAGGGGGAATGGTTCACCCCTCCACTTT. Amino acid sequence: CASSSRGNGSPLHF.

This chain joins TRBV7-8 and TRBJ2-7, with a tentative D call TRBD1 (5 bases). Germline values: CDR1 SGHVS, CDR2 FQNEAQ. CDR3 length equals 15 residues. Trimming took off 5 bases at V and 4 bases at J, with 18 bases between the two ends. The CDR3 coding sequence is TGTGCCAGCAGCCGCAGGGTAAGGGGAAGTTACGAGCAGTACTTC. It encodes CASSRRVRGSYEQYF.

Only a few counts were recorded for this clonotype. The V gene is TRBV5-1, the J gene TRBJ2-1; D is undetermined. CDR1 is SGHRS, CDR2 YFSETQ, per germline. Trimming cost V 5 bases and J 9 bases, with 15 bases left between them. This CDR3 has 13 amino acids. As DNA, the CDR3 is TGCGCCAGCAGTCGGCCAGGAATGGGTGAGCAGTTCTTC. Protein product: CASSRPGMGEQFF.

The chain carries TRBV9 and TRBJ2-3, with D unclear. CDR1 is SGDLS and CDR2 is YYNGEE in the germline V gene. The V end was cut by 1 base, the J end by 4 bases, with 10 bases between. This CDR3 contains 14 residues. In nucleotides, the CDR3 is TGTGCCAGCAGCGTACGCGCCTGGCCAGATACGCAGTATTTT. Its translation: CASSVRAWPDTQYF.

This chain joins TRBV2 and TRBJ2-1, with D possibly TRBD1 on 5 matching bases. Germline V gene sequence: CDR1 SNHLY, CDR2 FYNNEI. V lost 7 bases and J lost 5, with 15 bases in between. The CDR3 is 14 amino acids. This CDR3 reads CASTYTGVDNEQFF. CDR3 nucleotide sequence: TGTGCCAGCACCTACACAGGCGTTGACAATGAGCAGTTCTTC.

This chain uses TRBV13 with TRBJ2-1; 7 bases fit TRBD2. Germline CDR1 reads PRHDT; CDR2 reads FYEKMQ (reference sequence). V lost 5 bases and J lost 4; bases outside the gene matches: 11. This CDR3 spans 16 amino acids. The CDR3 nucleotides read TGTGCCAGCAGCCGGACAACGACTAGCAGATACAATGAGCAGTTCTTC. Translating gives CASSRTTTSRYNEQFF.

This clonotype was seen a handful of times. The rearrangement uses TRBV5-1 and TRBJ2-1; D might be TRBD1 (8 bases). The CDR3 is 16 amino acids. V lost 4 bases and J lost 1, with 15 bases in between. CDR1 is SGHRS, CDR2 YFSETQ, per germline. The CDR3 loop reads CASSRGGTGSYNEQFF. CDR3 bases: TGCGCCAGCAGCCGGGGAGGGACAGGATCCTACAATGAGCAGTTCTTC.

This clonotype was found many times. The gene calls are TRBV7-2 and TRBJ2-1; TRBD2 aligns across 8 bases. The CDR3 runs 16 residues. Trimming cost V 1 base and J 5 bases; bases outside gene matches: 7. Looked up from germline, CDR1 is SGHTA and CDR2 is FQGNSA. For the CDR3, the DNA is TGTGCCAGCAGCTTAGGAGGTCTAGCGGGCAACAATGAGCAGTTCTTC. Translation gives CASSLGGLAGNNEQFF.

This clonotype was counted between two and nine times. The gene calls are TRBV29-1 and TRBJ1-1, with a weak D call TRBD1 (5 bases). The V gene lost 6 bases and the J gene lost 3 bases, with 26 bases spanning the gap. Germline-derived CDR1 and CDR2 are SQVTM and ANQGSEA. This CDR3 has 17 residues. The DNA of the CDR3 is TGCAGCGTCCGGGGGGACGTCCTCCCGGGGGACGACACTGAAGCTTTCTTT. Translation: CSVRGDVLPGDDTEAFF.

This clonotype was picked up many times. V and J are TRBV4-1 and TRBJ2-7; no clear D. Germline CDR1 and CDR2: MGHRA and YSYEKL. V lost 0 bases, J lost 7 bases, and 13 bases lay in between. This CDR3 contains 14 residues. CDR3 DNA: TGCGCCAGCAGCCAAGATGGTGGACGACGAGAGCAGTACTTC. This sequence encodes CASSQDGGRREQYF.

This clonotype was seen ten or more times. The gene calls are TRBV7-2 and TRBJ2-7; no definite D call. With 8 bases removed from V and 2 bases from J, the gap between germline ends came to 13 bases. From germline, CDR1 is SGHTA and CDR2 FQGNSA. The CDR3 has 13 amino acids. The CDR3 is CASSKRRTYEQYF. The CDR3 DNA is TGTGCCAGCTCCAAGAGGAGAACCTACGAGCAGTACTTC.

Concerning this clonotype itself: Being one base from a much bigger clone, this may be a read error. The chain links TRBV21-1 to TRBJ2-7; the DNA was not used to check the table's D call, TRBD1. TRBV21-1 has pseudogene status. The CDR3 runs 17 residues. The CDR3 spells CASSAQADETASYGQYF. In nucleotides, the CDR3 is TGTGCCAGCAGCGCACAGGCTGACGAGACGGCCTCCTACGGGCAGTACTTC.

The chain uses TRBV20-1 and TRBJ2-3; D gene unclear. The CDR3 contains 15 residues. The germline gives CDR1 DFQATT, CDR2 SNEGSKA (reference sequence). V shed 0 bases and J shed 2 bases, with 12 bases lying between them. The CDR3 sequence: CSARDPLEDTDTQYF. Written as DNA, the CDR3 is TGCAGTGCTAGAGATCCACTCGAAGACACAGATACGCAGTATTTT.

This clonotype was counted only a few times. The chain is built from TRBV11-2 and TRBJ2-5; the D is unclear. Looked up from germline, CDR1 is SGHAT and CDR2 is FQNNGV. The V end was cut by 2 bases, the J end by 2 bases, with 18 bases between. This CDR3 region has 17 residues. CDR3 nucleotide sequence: TGTGCCAGCAGCTTATACAGAGGAACGAACGCTCAAGAGACCCAGTACTTC. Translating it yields CASSLYRGTNAQETQYF.

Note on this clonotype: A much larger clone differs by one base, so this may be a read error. DNA of the CDR3: TGTGCCGGCAGTTACTCCGGCAGGGCGGGTAATGAGCAGTTCTTC. This codes for CAGSYSGRAGNEQFF. The chain combines TRBV6-2 or TRBV6-3 with TRBJ2-1; either TRBD1 or TRBD2 may fit D (5 bases each). This CDR3 is built from 15 residues. Germline V CDR1 and CDR2: MNHEY, SVGEGT.

The CDR3: CASSPDRFSYEQFF. The CDR3 coding sequence is TGTGCCAGCAGCCCTGACAGGTTCTCCTACGAGCAGTTCTTC. The chain recombines TRBV7-2 with TRBJ2-1; maybe TRBD1 (6 bases). From germline, CDR1 is SGHTA and CDR2 FQGNSA. V was shortened by 5 bases and J by 10 bases, with 18 bases between the two germline ends. The CDR3 extends over 14 amino acids.

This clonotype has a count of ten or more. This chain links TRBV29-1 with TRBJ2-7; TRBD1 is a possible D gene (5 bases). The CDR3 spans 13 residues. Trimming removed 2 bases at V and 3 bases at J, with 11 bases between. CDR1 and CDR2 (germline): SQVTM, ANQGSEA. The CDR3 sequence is CSVEHRSGYEQYF. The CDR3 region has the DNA TGCAGCGTTGAACACAGGTCGGGCTACGAGCAGTACTTC.

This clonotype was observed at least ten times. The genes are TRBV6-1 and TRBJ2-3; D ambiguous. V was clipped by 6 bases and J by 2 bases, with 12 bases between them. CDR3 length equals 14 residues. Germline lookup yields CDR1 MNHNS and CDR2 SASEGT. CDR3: CASRRIGLTDTQYF. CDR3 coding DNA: TGTGCCAGCAGGAGGATAGGGCTCACAGATACGCAGTATTTT.

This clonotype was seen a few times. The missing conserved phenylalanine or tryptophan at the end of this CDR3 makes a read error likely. This CDR3 reads CASRAEGGRGQPQHL. As DNA, the CDR3 is TGTGCCAGCAGGGCCGAGGGAGGGCGAGGTCAGCCCCAGCATTTG. The chain joins TRBV12-3 or TRBV12-4 to TRBJ1-5; no clear D gene. V was shortened by 6 bases and J by 6 bases, with 18 bases between the two germline ends. The CDR3 has 15 residues.

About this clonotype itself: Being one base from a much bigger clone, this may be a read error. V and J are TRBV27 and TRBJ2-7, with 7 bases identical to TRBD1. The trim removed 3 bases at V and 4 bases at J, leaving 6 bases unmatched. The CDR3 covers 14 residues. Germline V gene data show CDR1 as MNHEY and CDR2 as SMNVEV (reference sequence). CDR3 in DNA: TGTGCCAGCAGTTTCGAGACAGGGCGATACGAGCAGTACTTC. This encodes CASSFETGRYEQYF.

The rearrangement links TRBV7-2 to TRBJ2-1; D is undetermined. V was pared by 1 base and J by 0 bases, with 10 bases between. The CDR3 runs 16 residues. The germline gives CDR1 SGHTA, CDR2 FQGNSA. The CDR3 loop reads CASSLGMFGSYNEQFF. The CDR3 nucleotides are TGTGCCAGCAGCTTAGGTATGTTTGGCTCCTACAATGAGCAGTTCTTC. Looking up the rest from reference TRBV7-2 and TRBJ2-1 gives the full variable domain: GAGVSQSPSNKVTEKGKDVELRCDPISGHTALYWYRQSLGQGLEFLIYFQGNSAPDKSGLPSDRFSAERTGGSVSTLTIQRTQQEDSAVYLCASSLGMFGSYNEQFFGPGTRLTVL.